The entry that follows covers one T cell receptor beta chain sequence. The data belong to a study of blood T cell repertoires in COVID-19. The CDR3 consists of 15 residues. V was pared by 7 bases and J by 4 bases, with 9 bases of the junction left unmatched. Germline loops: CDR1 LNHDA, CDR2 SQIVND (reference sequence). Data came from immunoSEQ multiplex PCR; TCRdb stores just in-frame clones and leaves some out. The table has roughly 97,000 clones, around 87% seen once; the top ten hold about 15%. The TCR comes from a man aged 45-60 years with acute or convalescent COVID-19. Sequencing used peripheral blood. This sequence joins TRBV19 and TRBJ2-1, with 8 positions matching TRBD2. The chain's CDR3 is CASTYGSGSYNEQFF. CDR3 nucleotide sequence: TGTGCCAGTACCTATGGGAGCGGGAGTTACAATGAGCAGTTCTTC.